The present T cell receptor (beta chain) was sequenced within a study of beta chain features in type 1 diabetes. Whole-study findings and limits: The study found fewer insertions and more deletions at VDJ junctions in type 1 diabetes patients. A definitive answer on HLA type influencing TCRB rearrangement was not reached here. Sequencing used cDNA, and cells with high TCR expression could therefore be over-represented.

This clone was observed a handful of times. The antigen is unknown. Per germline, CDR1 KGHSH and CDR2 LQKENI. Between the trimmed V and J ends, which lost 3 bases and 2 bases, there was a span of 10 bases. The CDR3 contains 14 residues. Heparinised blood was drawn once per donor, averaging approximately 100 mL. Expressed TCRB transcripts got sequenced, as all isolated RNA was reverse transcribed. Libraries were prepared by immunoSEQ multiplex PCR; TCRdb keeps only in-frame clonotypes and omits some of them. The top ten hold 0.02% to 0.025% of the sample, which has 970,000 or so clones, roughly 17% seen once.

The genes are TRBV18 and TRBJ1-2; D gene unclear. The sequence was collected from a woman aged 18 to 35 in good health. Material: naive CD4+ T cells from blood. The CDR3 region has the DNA TGTGCCAGCTCACCTATGGGCAGCAACTATGGCTACACCTTC. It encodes CASSPMGSNYGYTF.